Shown below are 8 T cell receptor beta chains from a single sample sequenced in a study of cytomegalovirus exposure and HLA in healthy donors. PCR primers comprised 60 Vbeta and 13 Jbeta primers. Sequencing used immunoSEQ multiplex PCR; TCRdb keeps in-frame clones, though not all of them. Of 100,000 to 140,000 clones in the sample, around 76% are singletons; the top ten hold around 2.1%. The material sequenced was PBMCs. The source is a man aged 18-30 years in good health and CMV-seronegative.

Remarks on this clone: At one end the junction does not follow the germline gene, possibly because of a read error. The chain is built from TRBV7-9 and TRBJ1-1, with D unresolved. Germline CDR1 SEHNR, CDR2 FQNEAQ (reference sequence). This CDR3 spans 12 amino acids. This CDR3 reads CSSSLLGSGTFF. The DNA of the CDR3 is TGTTCCAGCAGCTTACTTGGCTCGGGAACTTTCTTT.

The rearrangement uses TRBV5-1 and TRBJ1-4; TRBD1 aligns across 9 bases. The V segment lost 4 bases and the J segment 8 bases; nucleotides outside the gene matches: 3. Germline V CDR1 and CDR2: SGHRS, YFSETQ. This CDR3 has 13 residues. CDR3 bases: TGCGCCAGCAGCAGGACAGGGGTCGAAAAACTGTTTTTT. Encoded protein: CASSRTGVEKLFF.

This chain uses TRBV7-2 with TRBJ2-7, with D perhaps matching TRBD1 (6 bases). The CDR3 contains 14 residues. The germline gives CDR1 SGHTA, CDR2 FQGNSA. Trimming took off 5 bases at V and 5 bases at J, with 16 bases between the two ends. DNA for the CDR3: TGTGCCAGCAGCCCACAGGGAATATCGGACGAGCAGTACTTC. As protein: CASSPQGISDEQYF.

The chain couples TRBV7-6 to TRBJ2-7; D perhaps matches TRBD1 (6 bases). The length of the CDR3 is 14 residues. Deletions cut 0 bases from V and 1 base from J, with 7 bases between. Germline CDR1 reads SGHVS; CDR2 reads FNYEAQ. CDR3 in DNA: TGTGCCAGCAGCTTAGCGAGGGGGTCCTACGAGCAGTACTTC. It specifies CASSLARGSYEQYF.

In this sample, this clone turned up a few times. The chain joins TRBV5-5 to TRBJ2-7, with 8 positions matching TRBD1. The CDR3 has 14 residues. Germline values: CDR1 SGHKS, CDR2 YYEKEE (reference sequence). With 4 bases clipped from V and 2 bases from J, the junction kept 5 bases outside the gene matches. CDR3 amino acids: CASSRGQGAYEQYF. The CDR3 nucleotides read TGTGCCAGCAGCCGCGGACAGGGAGCCTACGAGCAGTACTTC. The variable domain in full, with the rest retrieved from reference TRBV5-5 and TRBJ2-7, is DAGVTQSPTHLIKTRGQQVTLRCSPISGHKSVSWYQQVLGQGPQFIFQYYEKEERGRGNFPDRFSARQFPNYSSELNVNALLLGDSALYLCASSRGQGAYEQYFGPGTRLTVT.

The chain uses TRBV6-1 and TRBJ1-5; tentatively, D is TRBD1 (5 bases). Trimming stripped 4 bases from V and 2 bases from J, with 9 bases between. Germline lookup yields CDR1 MNHNS and CDR2 SASEGT. The CDR3 consists of 14 residues. The CDR3 DNA reads TGTGCCAGCAGTGTATTAGGGGGCAATCAGCCCCAGCATTTT. It is translated as CASSVLGGNQPQHF.

The rearrangement joins TRBV29-1 to TRBJ1-1, with D maybe TRBD1 (5 bases). V dropped 3 bases and J dropped 5 bases, with 13 bases sitting between them. This CDR3 region has 13 residues. Per germline, CDR1 SQVTM and CDR2 ANQGSEA. The CDR3 spells CSVDSRAGTEAFF. CDR3 bases: TGCAGCGTTGATTCCAGGGCGGGGACTGAAGCTTTCTTT.

The chain recombines TRBV7-7 with TRBJ1-3, with D uncertain. The CDR3 totals 14 residues. Trimming took off 5 bases at V and 0 bases at J, with 8 bases between the two ends. Per the germline V gene, CDR1 is SSHAT and CDR2 is FNYEAQ (reference sequence). The CDR3 is CASSPSGSGNTIYF. The CDR3 region has the DNA TGTGCCAGCAGCCCCTCCGGCTCTGGAAACACCATATATTTT.